These 3 T cell receptor beta chains originate from one sample sequenced in a study of metastatic and nonmetastatic thyroid tumors (dated by TCRdb to the early 2020s). Libraries were constructed by PCR. The listed sequencing device is Illumina HiSeq 4000. TCRdb cleaned the public reads at Q25 with fastp, built clones with MiXCR and kept in-frame beta chains. The sample profile shows 85,000 to 100,000 clones; 9.5% to 15% of them were found once. The top ten clonotypes cover about 11% of the sample. None of the patients had been given any treatment before thyroid surgery. The sample was blood. These receptors were collected from a female donor with papillary thyroid cancer or a benign thyroid nodule (not recorded which). Some clones in this sample may be carry-over from other donors' samples.

A note on this clone: A much larger clonotype is one base distant, so this may be a read error. Other DNA sequences in the same sample also yield this CDR3. The chain is built from TRBV12-3 or TRBV12-4 and TRBJ2-7; D assignment may be TRBD1 or TRBD2 (5 bases each). CDR3 length: 16 amino acids. DNA of the CDR3: TGCGCCAGCAGTTTACTGGGGGTAGGGAGCTCCTACGAGCAGTACTTC. Translating gives CASSLLGVGSSYEQYF.

This clone was picked up many times. The chain has TRBV30 and TRBJ1-2; no definite D call. Germline values: CDR1 GTSNPN, CDR2 SVGIG (reference sequence). The V end was cut by 0 bases, the J end by 6 bases, with 5 bases between. The CDR3 is 11 residues long. The CDR3 region has the DNA TGTGCCTGGAGTGTTGTCCATGGCTACACCTTC. It translates to CAWSVVHGYTF.

The gene calls are TRBV9 and TRBJ2-6; D is perhaps TRBD2 (5 bases). The CDR3 is 16 residues long. The V end was cut by 3 bases, the J end by 3 bases, with 13 bases between. In germline, CDR1 is SGDLS, CDR2 YYNGEE. The CDR3: CASSEGRGGGANVLTF. The CDR3 DNA reads as TGTGCCAGCAGCGAGGGCCGAGGAGGTGGGGCCAACGTCCTGACTTTC.